This T cell receptor beta chain was captured by sequencing in a study of blood T cell repertoires in COVID-19 (dated by TCRdb to about 2020). Describing the broader study: The collaborator samples originated in the United States, Italy and Spain and spanned the acute and convalescent phases of COVID-19. The prospective study material was composed of cDNA or gDNA derived from T cells, B-cell-depleted T cells, or PBMCs. Deeply sampled blood TCRbeta repertoires from subjects exposed to, actively infected with, or recovered from COVID-19 were included in the dataset. A freely available public database, intended as a resource for researchers studying the immune response to SARS-CoV-2, is where the repertoires were released. The samples were drawn from two sources: the first 160 participants of the ongoing ImmuneRACE study, and approximately 1,300 subjects contributed by 6 global collaborators. Nearly every sample came with metadata listing a de-identified subject ID, COVID-19 status, age in years and sex. HLA class I and class II types, where available, came from metadata supplied by the sample provider rather than from assay-based typing.

Results the study describes overall, beyond this receptor: Clinical and demographic metadata were provided uncurated, with the amount varying by source and participant.

CDR1 and CDR2 were assigned from the germline V gene as SGHRS and YFSETQ. Taken from cysteine to phenylalanine, the CDR3 has 12 residues. Just the 36-base CDR3 DNA is kept, in frame starting at base 1. V is shortened by 2 bases, J by 7 bases, and the region joining them spans 7 bases. Note on this clone: No cognate antigen has been identified for it. No much larger clonotype is one base removed from it; base qualities were not supplied.

Whole blood was collected in K2EDTA tubes by collaborating institutions according to the institutions' own protocols. Collaborator samples were shipped for TCRbeta analysis as frozen whole blood, isolated PBMCs, or DNA extracted from either sample type. The immunoSEQ Assay, a bias-controlled multiplex PCR, was used to amplify TCRbeta CDR3 regions from genomic DNA. Per the source publication's procedure: The number of nucleated cells in each sample was estimated by amplification of reference gene primers within the assay. Sequence reads were collapsed and filtered to measure the absolute abundance of every unique TCRbeta CDR3 rearrangement. For each sample, productive Simpson clonality was calculated as the square root of Simpson's diversity index across productive rearrangements. Here the immuneACCESS table is served through TCRdb, limited to in-frame sequences with V and J called. Missing clones are a known gap in these copies; in checked studies unresolved V genes cover under half, and the rest lacks a known reason. Clonal size and the V and J genes are those of that table, whereas D and trimming came from the DNA. This sample has approximately 100,000 clones in its table, and roughly 87% of those were observed once. The leading ten clones occupy 5% to 5.5% of the sample.

This TCR was sampled from a woman of 80 years or more with active COVID-19. The chain links TRBV5-1 with TRBJ2-1; the D gene assignment is ambiguous. Sample: peripheral blood. For the CDR3, the sequence is CASSFDKNEQFF. The nucleotide sequence is given as TGCGCCAGCAGCTTTGACAAGAATGAGCAGTTCTTC.